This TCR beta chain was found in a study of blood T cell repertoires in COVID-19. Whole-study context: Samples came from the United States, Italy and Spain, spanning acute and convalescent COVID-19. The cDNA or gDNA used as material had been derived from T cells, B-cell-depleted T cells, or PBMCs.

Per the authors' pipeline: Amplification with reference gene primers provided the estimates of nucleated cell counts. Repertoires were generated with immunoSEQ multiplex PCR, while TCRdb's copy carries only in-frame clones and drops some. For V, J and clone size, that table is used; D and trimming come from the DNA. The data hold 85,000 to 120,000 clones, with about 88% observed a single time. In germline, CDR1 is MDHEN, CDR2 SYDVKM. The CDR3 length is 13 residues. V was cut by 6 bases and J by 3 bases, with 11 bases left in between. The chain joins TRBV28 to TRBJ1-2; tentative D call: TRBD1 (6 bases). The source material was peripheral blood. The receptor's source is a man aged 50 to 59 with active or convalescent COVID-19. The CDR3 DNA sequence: TGTGCCAGCAGAAGGACAGACTACTATGGCTACACCTTC. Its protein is CASRRTDYYGYTF.